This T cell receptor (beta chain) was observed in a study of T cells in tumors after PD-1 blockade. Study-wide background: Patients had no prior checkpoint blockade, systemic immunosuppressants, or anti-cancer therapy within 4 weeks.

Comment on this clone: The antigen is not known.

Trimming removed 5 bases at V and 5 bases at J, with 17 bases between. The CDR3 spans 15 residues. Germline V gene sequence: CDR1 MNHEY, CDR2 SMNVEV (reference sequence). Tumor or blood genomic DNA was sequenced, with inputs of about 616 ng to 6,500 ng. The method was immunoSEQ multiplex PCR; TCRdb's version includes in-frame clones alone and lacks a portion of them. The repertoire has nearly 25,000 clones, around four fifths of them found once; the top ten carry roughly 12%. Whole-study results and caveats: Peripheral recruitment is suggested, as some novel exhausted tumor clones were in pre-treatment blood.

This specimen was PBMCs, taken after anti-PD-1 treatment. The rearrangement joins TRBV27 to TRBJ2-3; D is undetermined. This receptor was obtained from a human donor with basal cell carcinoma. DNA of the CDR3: TGTGCCAGCAGTCCGAGACAAGGGCGTGGAGATACGCAGTATTTT. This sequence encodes CASSPRQGRGDTQYF.